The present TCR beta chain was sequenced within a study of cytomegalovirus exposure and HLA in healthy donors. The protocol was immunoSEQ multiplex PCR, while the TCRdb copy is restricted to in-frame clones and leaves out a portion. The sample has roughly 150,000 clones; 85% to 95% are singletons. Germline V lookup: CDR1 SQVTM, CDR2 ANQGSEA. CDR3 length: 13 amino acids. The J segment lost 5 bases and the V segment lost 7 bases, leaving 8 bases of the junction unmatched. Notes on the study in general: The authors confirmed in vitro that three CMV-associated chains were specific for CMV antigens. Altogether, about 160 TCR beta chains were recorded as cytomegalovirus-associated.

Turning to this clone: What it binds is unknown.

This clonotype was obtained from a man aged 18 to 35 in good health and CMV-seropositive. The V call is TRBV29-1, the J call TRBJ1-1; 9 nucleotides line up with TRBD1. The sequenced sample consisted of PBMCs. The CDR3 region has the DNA TGCAGCGCCCGAAGGACAGGGGAAACTGAAGCTTTCTTT. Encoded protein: CSARRTGETEAFF.